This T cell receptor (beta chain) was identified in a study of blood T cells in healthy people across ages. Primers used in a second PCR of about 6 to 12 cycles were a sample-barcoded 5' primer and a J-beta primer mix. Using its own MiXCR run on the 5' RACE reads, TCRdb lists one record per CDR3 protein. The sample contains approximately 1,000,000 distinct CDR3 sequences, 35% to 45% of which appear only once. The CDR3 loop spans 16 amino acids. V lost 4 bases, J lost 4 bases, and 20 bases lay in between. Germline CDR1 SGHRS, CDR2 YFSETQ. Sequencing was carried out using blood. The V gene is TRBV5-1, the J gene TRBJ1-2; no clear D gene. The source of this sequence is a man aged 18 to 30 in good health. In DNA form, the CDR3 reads TGCGCCAGCAGCCCCACTGGGAGACCCGGACCCTATGGCTACACCTTC. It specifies CASSPTGRPGPYGYTF. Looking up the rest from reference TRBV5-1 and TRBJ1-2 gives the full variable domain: KAGVTQTPRYLIKTRGQQVTLSCSPISGHRSVSWYQQTPGQGLQFLFEYFSETQRNKGNFPGRFSGRQFSNSRSEMNVSTLELGDSALYLCASSPTGRPGPYGYTFGSGTRLTVV.